Sequencing of this T cell receptor beta chain was carried out in a study of T cell responses to AZD1222 COVID-19 vaccine. General study findings and limits: In the spike-specific TCR repertoire, nearly half reportedly target unmutated variant regions. Increases in Spike-specific TCR breadth and depth were seen after two AZD1222 doses.

A word on this clone: What it recognizes is unknown.

Assay: immunoSEQ multiplex PCR; the TCRdb copy retains only in-frame clones and omits some. The data show under 80,000 clones, around 74% seen once. The receptor's source is an adult in good health. The sequences come from peripheral blood, collected on day 0 of MenACWY control vaccination.

The CDR3 here is CASSSQGGQPQHF. The DNA of the CDR3 is TGTGCCAGTAGTTCCCAGGGAGGACAGCCCCAGCATTTT. The rearrangement links TRBV19 to TRBJ1-5, with D possibly being TRBD1 (5 bases). Trimming stripped 5 bases from V and 7 bases from J, with 12 bases between. Germline V gene sequence: CDR1 LNHDA, CDR2 SQIVND (reference sequence). This CDR3 comprises 13 residues.